Presented here are 21 T cell receptor beta chains from one specimen sequenced in a study of control samples from healthy donors and cancer patients. Some clones are missing from TCRdb's copy, which holds only in-frame ones; the method was immunoSEQ multiplex PCR. The data show about 130,000 clones, 70% to 90% seen once. The specimen sequenced was blood. These receptors came from a man over 45 in good health.

In DNA form, the CDR3 reads TGTGCCAGCAGTTTTAGCGGAAACAATGAGCAGTTCTTC. Encoded protein: CASSFSGNNEQFF. The J gene is TRBJ2-1, the V gene TRBV6-5; D may be TRBD2 (6 bases). Germline V CDR1 and CDR2: MNHEY, SVGAGI. Trimming shortened V by 4 bases and J by 5 bases, and 9 bases separated the two germline ends. CDR3 length equals 13 residues.

This chain links TRBV18 with TRBJ1-1; D gene unclear. Trimming left V 0 bases short and J 1 base short, with 9 bases between. Germline V gene lookup returns CDR1 KGHSH and CDR2 LQKENI. The CDR3 extends over 15 amino acids. CDR3 DNA: TGTGCCAGCTCACCACCGGCCTGGAAGAACACTGAAGCTTTCTTT. Protein: CASSPPAWKNTEAFF.

The chain uses TRBV19 and TRBJ2-7; TRBD2 is a possible D gene (5 bases). The V and J ends lost 1 base and 0 bases respectively, with 10 bases between them. The CDR3 has 15 amino acids. Germline values: CDR1 LNHDA, CDR2 SQIVND (reference sequence). CDR3 protein: CASSIGTGSSYEQYF. For the CDR3, the DNA is TGTGCCAGTAGTATAGGGACGGGAAGCTCCTACGAGCAGTACTTC.

The chain has TRBV2 and TRBJ2-7; TRBD1 matches 8 bases. V trimming: 4 bases; J trimming: 5 bases; junction bases outside the gene matches: 10. The CDR3 length is 15 residues. Per the germline V gene, CDR1 is SNHLY and CDR2 is FYNNEI. The CDR3 DNA follows: TGTGCCAGCAGTGGCAGGGCAGGGGGCAACGACGAGCAGTACTTC. Its translation: CASSGRAGGNDEQYF.

This clone is a singleton in its sample. This chain links TRBV7-3 with TRBJ2-3; 8 bases agree with TRBD2. V was pared by 5 bases and J by 8 bases, with 15 bases of the junction left unmatched. The germline gives CDR1 SGHTA, CDR2 FQGTGA. The CDR3 covers 16 residues. CDR3 loop: CASSEQSGGRLSTQYF. CDR3 nucleotide sequence: TGTGCCAGCAGCGAACAAAGCGGGGGTCGGTTAAGTACGCAGTATTTT.

V is TRBV7-9 and J is TRBJ2-1; D gene unclear. This CDR3 region has 15 residues. V was cut by 5 bases and J by 4 bases, with 15 bases left in between. Germline CDR1 and CDR2: SEHNR and FQNEAQ (reference sequence). CDR3 in DNA: TGTGCCAGCAGCCCCTACAACAGAATTTACAATGAGCAGTTCTTC. Translated: CASSPYNRIYNEQFF.

V and J are TRBV5-1 and TRBJ1-3, with D perhaps matching TRBD1 (5 bases). V was trimmed by 4 bases and J by 7 bases, leaving 18 bases between them. The CDR3 spans 15 residues. Germline assignment: CDR1 SGHRS and CDR2 YFSETQ. This chain's CDR3 is CASSPDSLGRNTIYF. The CDR3 DNA reads as TGCGCCAGCAGCCCAGACAGCCTGGGGAGGAACACCATATATTTT.

The DNA for the CDR3 is TGTGCCTGGAGTACCAACGGAGGCACTGAAGCTTTCTTT. Translating gives CAWSTNGGTEAFF. The chain is built from TRBV30 and TRBJ1-1; D gene uncertain. Between the trimmed V and J ends, which lost 2 bases and 4 bases, there was a span of 11 bases. Germline loops: CDR1 GTSNPN, CDR2 SVGIG (reference sequence). CDR3 length: 13 residues.

The genes are TRBV6-5 and TRBJ2-3, with D perhaps TRBD1 (5 bases). V was trimmed by 11 bases and J by 3 bases, leaving 18 bases between them. The V gene's germline CDR1 is MNHEY and CDR2 SVGAGI. This CDR3 is 14 amino acids long. The CDR3 DNA reads TGTGCCGGAAGTCAGGTGACAGCTACAGATACGCAGTATTTT. It translates to CAGSQVTATDTQYF.

The rearrangement links TRBV6-5 to TRBJ1-6; a possible D gene is TRBD1 (5 bases). There are 15 residues in the CDR3. The germline CDR1 and CDR2 sequences are MNHEY and SVGAGI. V dropped 8 bases and J dropped 2 bases, with 13 bases sitting between them. CDR3 region: CASETASPYNSPLHF. CDR3 coding DNA: TGTGCCAGCGAGACAGCGAGCCCCTATAATTCACCCCTCCACTTT.

CDR3 sequence: CASSPLDVGVTGNTIYF. Here the CDR3 DNA reads TGTGCCAGCTCACCACTGGACGTAGGGGTAACTGGAAACACCATATATTTT. The V gene is TRBV18, the J gene TRBJ1-3; a weak D match, TRBD1 (5 bases). The CDR3 has 17 amino acids. Trimming stripped 1 base from V and 2 bases from J, with 15 bases between. Germline V lookup: CDR1 KGHSH, CDR2 LQKENI.

This clone was counted a single time. The CDR3 DNA follows: TGTGCCAGCAGCTTAACCACAACGGCGGCAGGGAGTGAGCAGTACTTC. Amino acid sequence: CASSLTTTAAGSEQYF. The chain is built from TRBV11-2 and TRBJ2-7; D is perhaps TRBD1 or TRBD2 (5 bases each). Germline values: CDR1 SGHAT, CDR2 FQNNGV. V was clipped by 2 bases and J by 7 bases, with 21 bases between them. The CDR3 contains 16 residues.

The chain uses TRBV7-8 and TRBJ1-5, with 12 positions matching TRBD1. The V and J ends lost 1 base and 4 bases, in that order; junction bases with no gene match: 14. CDR1 SGHVS and CDR2 FQNEAQ come from the germline V gene. This CDR3 is built from 20 residues. The CDR3 region has the DNA TGTGCCAGCAGCTTAGAAGCCTGGGGGACAGGGGGCTACCTGAATCAGCCCCAGCATTTT. Amino acids: CASSLEAWGTGGYLNQPQHF.

The chain employs TRBV30 and TRBJ1-3; D gene unclear. CDR1 and CDR2 from the germline V gene are GTSNPN and SVGIG (reference sequence). The CDR3 is made up of 15 amino acids. V was cut by 2 bases and J by 0 bases, with 11 bases left in between. For the CDR3, the DNA is TGTGCCTGGAGTAGGGTGTTCGGCTCTGGAAACACCATATATTTT. This codes for CAWSRVFGSGNTIYF.

The genes are TRBV15 and TRBJ1-5; D call uncertain. Looked up from germline, CDR1 is LNHNV and CDR2 is YYDKDF (reference sequence). V lost 1 base, J lost 6 bases, and 16 bases lay in between. The CDR3 loop spans 16 amino acids. CDR3 DNA: TGTGCCACCAGCAGAGTTCAGAAGGGCGCGGCTCAGCCCCAGCATTTT. Its translation is CATSRVQKGAAQPQHF.

The chain combines TRBV7-8 with TRBJ1-2; 12 bases fit TRBD1. The CDR3 sequence is 15 residues long. CDR1 and CDR2 from the germline V gene are SGHVS and FQNEAQ. J lost 5 bases, V lost 5 bases, and 6 bases had no gene match. As DNA, the CDR3 is TGTGCCAGCAGCCCGGGACAGGGGGCCCTTTATGGCTACACCTTC. Protein sequence: CASSPGQGALYGYTF. The variable domain in full, completed from reference TRBV7-8 and TRBJ1-2, reads GAGVSQSPRYKVAKRGQDVALRCDPISGHVSLFWYQQALGQGPEFLTYFQNEAQLDKSGLPSDRFFAERPEGSVSTLKIQRTQQEDSAVYLCASSPGQGALYGYTFGSGTRLTVV.

The chain links TRBV3-1 (or the pseudogene TRBV3-2) to TRBJ2-1, with a tentative D call TRBD1 (5 bases). With 1 base removed from V and 7 bases from J, the gap between germline ends came to 11 bases. CDR1 and CDR2 (germline): LGHDT, YNNKEL (reference sequence). The CDR3 runs 14 residues. The CDR3, as DNA: TGTGCCAGCAGCCAAGTTCAGGGTTTGAATGAGCAGTTCTTC. Translating it yields CASSQVQGLNEQFF.

This clone was picked up many times. The J gene is TRBJ1-6, the V gene TRBV2; D remains ambiguous. Trimming stripped 0 bases from V and 11 bases from J, with 2 bases between. Germline loops: CDR1 SNHLY, CDR2 FYNNEI. The CDR3 has 11 amino acids. In DNA, the CDR3 is TGTGCCAGCAGTGAAGCGGCACCCCTCCACTTT. It yields the protein CASSEAAPLHF.

The chain is built from TRBV11-2 and TRBJ2-1; D call uncertain. The V gene lost 8 bases and the J gene lost 3 bases, with 5 bases spanning the gap. The V gene's germline CDR1 is SGHAT and CDR2 FQNNGV. This CDR3 has 11 amino acids. CDR3 in amino acids: CASLIYNEQFF. CDR3 nucleotide sequence: TGTGCCAGCTTGATCTACAATGAGCAGTTCTTC.

This clone was recorded only once. This chain links TRBV2 with TRBJ1-1; TRBD1 might be the D (6 bases). CDR1 and CDR2 from the germline V gene are SNHLY and FYNNEI. V lost 7 bases to trimming and J lost 11 bases, with 17 bases between them. This CDR3 has 12 amino acids. CDR3 nucleotide sequence: TGTGCCAGCAACGACCAGGCAGGGGTCGCTTTCTTT. Protein: CASNDQAGVAFF.

The CDR3 region is CASSQGPQAYEQYF. CDR3 in DNA: TGTGCCAGCAGCCAAGGGCCCCAGGCCTACGAGCAGTACTTC. The chain employs TRBV3-1 (or the pseudogene TRBV3-2) and TRBJ2-7; no clear D gene. V lost 1 base, J lost 2 bases, and 9 bases lay in between. This CDR3 spans 14 amino acids. Germline CDR1 is LGHDT and CDR2 is YNNKEL (reference sequence).